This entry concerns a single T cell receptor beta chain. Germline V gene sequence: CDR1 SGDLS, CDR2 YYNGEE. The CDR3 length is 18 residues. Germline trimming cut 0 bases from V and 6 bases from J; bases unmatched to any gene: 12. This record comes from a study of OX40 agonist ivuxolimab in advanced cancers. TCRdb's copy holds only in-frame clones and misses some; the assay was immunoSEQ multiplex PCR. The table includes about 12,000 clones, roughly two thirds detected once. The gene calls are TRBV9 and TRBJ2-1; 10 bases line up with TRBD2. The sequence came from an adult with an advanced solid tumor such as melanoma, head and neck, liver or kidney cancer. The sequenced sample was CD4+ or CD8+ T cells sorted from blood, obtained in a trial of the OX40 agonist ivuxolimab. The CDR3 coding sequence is TGTGCCAGCAGCGTAGACCCCCAGGGAAGCGGGGGGGCCAATGAGCAGTTCTTC. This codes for CASSVDPQGSGGANEQFF. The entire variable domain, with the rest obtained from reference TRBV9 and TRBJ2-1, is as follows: DSGVTQTPKHLITATGQRVTLRCSPRSGDLSVYWYQQSLDQGLQFLIQYYNGEERAKGNILERFSAQQFPDLHSELNLSSLELGDSALYFCASSVDPQGSGGANEQFFGPGTRLTVL.